Listed below are T cell receptor beta chains from one sample, sequenced in a study of identical twins. TCRdb recomputed calls from the 5' RACE reads with MiXCR, one row per CDR3 protein. Of a few hundred thousand distinct CDR3 sequences listed, 15% were seen once; the top ten hold roughly 0.4%. These data also formed part of another study, on yellow fever vaccine responses in identical twins.

The sequenced sample was CD4+ T cells sorted from blood. The source of these receptors is a young woman in good health. The CDR3 runs from the conserved cysteine through the conserved F or W. D genes are given only for firm matches. For some rows the clone size is stated as once, few or many, or as a class when expanded; others skip it.

d_call	v_call	clone_size	j_call	cdr3_nt	cdr3_aa
NA	TRBV10-3	few	TRBJ2-1	TGTGCCATCAGTGATCGGGATGCGGCGTATGATGAGCAGTTCTTC	CAISDRDAAYDEQFF
TRBD2	TRBV4-1	few	TRBJ2-1	TGCGCCAGCAGCCAAGAAAGACTAGCGGGCTTTTACAATGAGCAGTTCTTC	CASSQERLAGFYNEQFF
NA	TRBV4-2	few	TRBJ2-7	TGTGCCAGCAGCCAAGATTTACAGAACACCTACGAGCAGTACTTC	CASSQDLQNTYEQYF
NA	TRBV20-1	NA	TRBJ2-3	TGCAGTGCTAGAGATGGTCAGTTGTCTAGCCCCGGCACAGATACGCAGTATTTT	CSARDGQLSSPGTDTQYF
TRBD2	TRBV12-3/TRBV12-4	NA	TRBJ2-1	TGTGCCAGCAGTTCGCAGACTAGCGGGAGCCACTACAATGAGCAGTTCTTC	CASSSQTSGSHYNEQFF
NA	TRBV6-1	few	TRBJ2-2	TGTGCCAGCAGTGCCACTAGAGGGGCGAACACCGGGGAGCTGTTTTTT	CASSATRGANTGELFF
TRBD1	TRBV6-4	NA	TRBJ1-6	TGTGCCAGCAGCCGACAGGGAAATAATTCACCCCTCCACTTT	CASSRQGNNSPLHF
TRBD1	TRBV12-3/TRBV12-4	few	TRBJ1-1	TGTGCCAGCAGTTCGGGAGACAGGGGTTCCATGAACACTGAAGCTTTCTTT	CASSSGDRGSMNTEAFF
NA	TRBV24-1	few	TRBJ2-5	TGTGCCACCAGTGATCCGGTCGGGGAGACCCAGTACTTC	CATSDPVGETQYF
TRBD2	TRBV5-6	NA	TRBJ2-7	TGTGCCAGCAGCTTTACGGGGACTAGCGGATTTTACGAGCAGTACTTC	CASSFTGTSGFYEQYF
TRBD2	TRBV10-3	NA	TRBJ2-1	TGTGCCATCAGTCCTAGCGGGAACCCCCCGCGGAATGAGCAGTTCTTC	CAISPSGNPPRNEQFF
NA	TRBV5-1	few	TRBJ2-5	TGCGCCAGCAGCTTGGCCCTCAACGAGGGCAAAGAGACCCAGTACTTC	CASSLALNEGKETQYF
TRBD1	TRBV2	NA	TRBJ2-4	TGTGCCAGCAGTTTCGGACAGGGGCTTCAGTACTTC	CASSFGQGLQYF
TRBD1	TRBV12-3/TRBV12-4	NA	TRBJ1-1	TGTGCCAGCGATGTAGGGGGCGATGAAGCTTTCTTT	CASDVGGDEAFF
NA	TRBV14	few	TRBJ2-5	TGTGCCAGCAGCCAAGATAGGCTAGCACTCACTTTC	CASSQDRLALTF
NA	TRBV20-1	NA	TRBJ2-2	TGCAGTGCTAGAGAACCAGGGATGGGCGCCGGGGAGCTGTTTTTT	CSAREPGMGAGELFF
TRBD2	TRBV7-9	few	TRBJ2-3	TGTGCCAGCAGCAAACACGGACTAGCGGGGCGGGGAACGCAGTATTTT	CASSKHGLAGRGTQYF
TRBD1	TRBV6-4	NA	TRBJ2-2	TGTGCCAGCAGTTTGAGCCAGGGGGCAGGGCTCGGAAACACCGGGGAGCTGTTTTTT	CASSLSQGAGLGNTGELFF
NA	TRBV7-9	few	TRBJ1-4	TGTGCCAGCAGCCGCTTGTGGGGAGAATATGAAAAACTGTTTTTT	CASSRLWGEYEKLFF
NA	TRBV2	many	TRBJ2-2	TGTGCCAGCCCCCGGGACGGAAACACCGGGGAGCTGTTTTTT	CASPRDGNTGELFF
NA	TRBV4-2	few	TRBJ1-1	TGTGCCAGCAGCCAAGAAGACCGATACACTGAAGCTTTCTTT	CASSQEDRYTEAFF
NA	TRBV29-1	few	TRBJ1-1	TGCAGCGTGGATAGGAACACTGAAGCTTTCTTT	CSVDRNTEAFF
NA	TRBV20-1	NA	TRBJ1-2	TGCAGTGCTAGAGATCTTATCGGGGGAAATGGCTACACCTTC	CSARDLIGGNGYTF
NA	TRBV9	few	TRBJ2-2	TGTGCCAGCAGCGTACGTACAGGGCTGAACACCGGGGAGCTGTTTTTT	CASSVRTGLNTGELFF
NA	TRBV20-1	few	TRBJ1-1	TGCAGTGCCTTATTAGACAGCCCGAACACTGAAGCTTTCTTT	CSALLDSPNTEAFF
TRBD2	TRBV14	NA	TRBJ2-1	TGTGCCAGCAGCCAACGGACTACGGGAGGCGCCTACAATGAGCAGTTCTTC	CASSQRTTGGAYNEQFF
NA	TRBV18	NA	TRBJ2-7	TGTGCCAGCAGCGGACGGATCACCTACGAGCAGTACTTC	CASSGRITYEQYF
NA	TRBV23-1	NA	TRBJ1-5	TGCGCCAGCAGTCAATGTAGGGGGTTTCAGCCCCAGCATTTT	CASSQCRGFQPQHF
NA	TRBV20-1	few	TRBJ2-2	TGCAGTGCTAGGCGGGGTAACACCGGGGAGCTGTTTTTT	CSARRGNTGELFF
NA	TRBV11-2	once	TRBJ2-1	TGTGCCAGCAGCTTGCCCGGCCCCCCTCCCTTCGATGAGCAGTTCTTC	CASSLPGPPPFDEQFF
NA	TRBV20-1	NA	TRBJ2-7	TGCAGTGCTAAGCCTAGCGTATCCTACGAGCAGTACTTC	CSAKPSVSYEQYF
NA	TRBV5-1	few	TRBJ2-6	TGCGCCAGCAGCTTGGGAGGACGGATCTCTGGGGCCAACGTCCTGACTTTC	CASSLGGRISGANVLTF
TRBD1	TRBV20-1	few	TRBJ1-1	TGCAGTGCTAGAGAGGGAGGCAGGGGGGCTTTCTTT	CSAREGGRGAFF
NA	TRBV28	NA	TRBJ1-1	TGTGCCAGCAGTTCCCCTTTTTTGACTGAAGCTTTCTTT	CASSSPFLTEAFF
TRBD2	TRBV19	NA	TRBJ2-5	TGTGCCAGTAGTACTAGCGGGCGGATAATTCAAGAGACCCAGTACTTC	CASSTSGRIIQETQYF
NA	TRBV12-3/TRBV12-4	many	TRBJ1-1	TGTGCCAGCAGTTTAGCATCGGGGGGCACTGAAGCTTTCTTT	CASSLASGGTEAFF
NA	TRBV12-3/TRBV12-4	many	TRBJ1-4	TGTGCCAGCAGTGCCGACAGGATCACTAATGAAAAACTGTTTTTT	CASSADRITNEKLFF